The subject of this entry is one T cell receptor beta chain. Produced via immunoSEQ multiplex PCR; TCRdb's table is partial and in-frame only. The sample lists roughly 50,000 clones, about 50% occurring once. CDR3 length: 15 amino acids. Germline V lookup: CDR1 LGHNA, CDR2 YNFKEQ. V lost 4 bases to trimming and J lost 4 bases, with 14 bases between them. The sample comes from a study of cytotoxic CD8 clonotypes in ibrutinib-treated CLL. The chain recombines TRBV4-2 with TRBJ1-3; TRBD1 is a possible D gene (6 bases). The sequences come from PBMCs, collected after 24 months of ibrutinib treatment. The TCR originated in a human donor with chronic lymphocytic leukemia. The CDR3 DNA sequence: TGTGCCAGCAGCCGGGGGGGGCTGGAGGGAAACACCATATATTTT. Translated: CASSRGGLEGNTIYF.